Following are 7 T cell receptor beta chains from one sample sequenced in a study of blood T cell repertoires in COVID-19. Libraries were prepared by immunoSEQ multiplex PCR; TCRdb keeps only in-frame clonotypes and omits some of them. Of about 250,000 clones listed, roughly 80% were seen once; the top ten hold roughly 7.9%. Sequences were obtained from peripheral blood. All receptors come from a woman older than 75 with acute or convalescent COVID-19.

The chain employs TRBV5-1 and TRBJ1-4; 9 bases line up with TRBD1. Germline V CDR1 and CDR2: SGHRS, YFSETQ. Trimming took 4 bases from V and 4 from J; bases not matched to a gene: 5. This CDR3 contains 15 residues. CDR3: CASSVQGALNEKLFF. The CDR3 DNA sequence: TGCGCCAGCAGCGTACAGGGGGCGCTTAATGAAAAACTGTTTTTT.

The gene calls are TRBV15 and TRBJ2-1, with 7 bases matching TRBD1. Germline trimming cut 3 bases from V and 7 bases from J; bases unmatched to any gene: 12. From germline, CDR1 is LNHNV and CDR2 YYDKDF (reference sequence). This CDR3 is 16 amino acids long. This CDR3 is CATSSSDRVLVNEQFF. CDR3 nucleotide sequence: TGTGCCACCAGCAGCAGTGACAGGGTGTTGGTGAATGAGCAGTTCTTC.

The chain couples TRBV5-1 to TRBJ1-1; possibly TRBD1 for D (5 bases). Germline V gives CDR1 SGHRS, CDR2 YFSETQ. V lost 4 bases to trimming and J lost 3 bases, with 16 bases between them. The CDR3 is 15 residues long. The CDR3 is CASSPRARVYTEAFF. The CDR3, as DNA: TGCGCCAGCAGCCCTCGAGCCAGGGTCTACACTGAAGCTTTCTTT.

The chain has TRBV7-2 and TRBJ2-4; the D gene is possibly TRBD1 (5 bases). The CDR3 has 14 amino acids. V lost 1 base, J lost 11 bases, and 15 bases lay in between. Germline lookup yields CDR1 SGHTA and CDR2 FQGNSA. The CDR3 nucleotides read TGTGCCAGCAGCTTAGGACAGAACATTGGCGTTCAGTACTTC. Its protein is CASSLGQNIGVQYF.

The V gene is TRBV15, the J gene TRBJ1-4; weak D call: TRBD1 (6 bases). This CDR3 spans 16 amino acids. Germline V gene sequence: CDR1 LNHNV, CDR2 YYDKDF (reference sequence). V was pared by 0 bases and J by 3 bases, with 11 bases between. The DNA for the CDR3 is TGTGCCACCAGCAGAGATCTGGACAGATCTAATGAAAAACTGTTTTTT. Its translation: CATSRDLDRSNEKLFF. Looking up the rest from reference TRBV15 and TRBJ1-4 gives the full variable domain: DAMVIQNPRYQVTQFGKPVTLSCSQTLNHNVMYWYQQKSSQAPKLLFHYYDKDFNNEADTPDNFQSRRPNTSFCFLDIRSPGLGDTAMYLCATSRDLDRSNEKLFFGSGTQLSVL.

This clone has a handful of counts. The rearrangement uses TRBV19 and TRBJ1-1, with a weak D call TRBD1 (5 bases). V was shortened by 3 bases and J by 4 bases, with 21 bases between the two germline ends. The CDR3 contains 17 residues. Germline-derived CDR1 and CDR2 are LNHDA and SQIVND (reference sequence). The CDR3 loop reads CASSMIQGRLDGTEAFF. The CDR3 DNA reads TGTGCCAGTAGTATGATTCAGGGTAGGCTCGACGGCACTGAAGCTTTCTTT.

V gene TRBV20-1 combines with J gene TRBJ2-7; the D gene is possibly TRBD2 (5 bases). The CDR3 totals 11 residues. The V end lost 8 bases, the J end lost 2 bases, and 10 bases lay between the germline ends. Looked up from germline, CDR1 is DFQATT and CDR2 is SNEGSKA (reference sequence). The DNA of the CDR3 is TGCAGTTTGGGAGTTCCCTACGAGCAGTACTTC. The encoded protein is CSLGVPYEQYF.